This TCR beta chain was documented in a study of post-analysis software for immune sequencing data. The CDR3 spans 14 residues. Trimming stripped 5 bases from V and 4 bases from J, with 11 bases between. CDR1 and CDR2 from the germline V gene are KGHDR and SFDVKD. This clonotype turned up a few times. Its antigen is still unknown. Study conclusions and caveats: Roughly 5 TRBV segments occurring more often in patients than controls included TRBV5-6, TRBV5-1 and TRBV20-1.

Unique molecular identifiers were carried by the TCR beta cDNA libraries. Using its own MiXCR run on the PCR reads, TCRdb lists one record per CDR3 protein. The sample holds 150,000 or so distinct CDR3 sequences, about 36% seen once. The source is a girl aged 10 to 17 with multiple sclerosis. The material sequenced was blood, taken after autologous hematopoietic stem cell transplantation. The V and J genes are TRBV24-1 and TRBJ1-5; D remains ambiguous. CDR3 in amino acids: CATSAGWGNQPQHF. As DNA, the CDR3 is TGTGCCACCAGTGCAGGTTGGGGAAATCAGCCCCAGCATTTT.